This T cell receptor beta chain was identified in a study of regulatory T cells in long-lasting Graves disease. About the study: Over 5 years of antithyroid drugs plus positive TSH receptor antibodies defined persistent Graves' disease. Study conclusions and caveats: Sample size was small, which may have lowered accuracy. Newly diagnosed Graves' patients had higher TCR diversity than persistent ones. TRBV28, TRBJ1-2 and TRBJ2-5 were favored in persistent disease.

Time point denoted: persistent/refractory GD, antithyroid drugs over 5 years with positive TRAb. Researchers made the TCR library from RNA that was extracted from PBMCs. A remark on this clonotype: Its matching antigen is unknown.

The CDR3 covers 15 residues. V lost 5 bases and J lost 0, with 9 bases in between. Germline values: CDR1 SGHRS, CDR2 YFSETQ. Through Arm-PCR of CDR3 regions and iRepertoire HTBI primers, TCR beta libraries were built. TCRdb re-derived calls from the multiplex PCR reads in MiXCR, one entry per CDR3 protein. The data contain approximately 400,000 distinct CDR3 sequences, roughly 25% of them singletons. The chain employs TRBV5-1 and TRBJ2-6; weak D call: TRBD2 (5 bases). Material: peripheral blood mononuclear cells (PBMCs), obtained when the disease was refractory, from a patient treated with antithyroid drugs. The TCR originated in a woman between 40 and 50 years old with Graves disease. CDR3 sequence: CASSFTSSGANVLTF. The CDR3 DNA sequence: TGCGCCAGCAGTTTTACTAGCTCTGGGGCCAACGTCCTGACTTTC.